Listed here are 23 T cell receptor beta chains from one sample, sequenced in a study of cytomegalovirus exposure and HLA in healthy donors. Repertoires were generated with immunoSEQ multiplex PCR, while TCRdb's copy carries only in-frame clones and drops some. This sample has 150,000 to 200,000 clones, with around four fifths found just once. Sample: PBMCs. The receptors were gathered from a man in his thirties or forties in good health and CMV-seropositive.

This clone has only one observation. This sequence joins TRBV9 and TRBJ1-6; 8 positions agree with TRBD1. CDR3 length: 17 amino acids. The V gene's germline CDR1 is SGDLS and CDR2 YYNGEE. V was pared by 4 bases and J by 7 bases, with 13 bases of the junction left unmatched. The CDR3 sequence is CASSSTPGGIWNSPLHF. DNA of the CDR3: TGTGCCAGCAGCTCTACTCCAGGGGGCATTTGGAATTCACCCCTCCACTTT.

The chain is built from TRBV7-6 and TRBJ2-3; weak D call: TRBD2 (5 bases). CDR3 length equals 16 residues. CDR1 and CDR2 from the germline V gene are SGHVS and FNYEAQ. V was pared by 5 bases and J by 0 bases, with 15 bases between. This CDR3 reads CASSPQTITSTDTQYF. The CDR3 DNA sequence: TGTGCCAGCAGCCCTCAGACTATAACTAGCACAGATACGCAGTATTTT.

This clone was counted once. This chain uses TRBV27 with TRBJ1-5, with 7 bases lining up with TRBD1. This CDR3 spans 14 amino acids. Trimming cost V 3 bases and J 2 bases; bases outside gene matches: 1. Per germline, CDR1 MNHEY and CDR2 SMNVEV (reference sequence). CDR3 DNA: TGTGCCAGCAGTTTGCAGGGGGGCAATCAGCCCCAGCATTTT. This codes for CASSLQGGNQPQHF.

The CDR3 DNA follows: TGCGCCAGCAGTGCCGGGACAGGCTGGTACGAGCAGTACTTC. Translated: CASSAGTGWYEQYF. The chain carries TRBV10-1 and TRBJ2-7; 8 nucleotides align to TRBD1. Per germline, CDR1 WNHNN and CDR2 SYGVQD (reference sequence). CDR3 length: 14 residues. J was trimmed by 4 bases and V by 4 bases; bases with no gene match: 6.

Comment on this clone: Compared with germline, one end of the junction differs, possibly owing to a read error. The chain combines TRBV7-7 with TRBJ2-3; TRBD1 is a possible D gene (5 bases). Germline loops: CDR1 SSHAT, CDR2 FNYEAQ (reference sequence). The CDR3 sequence is 14 residues long. CDR3 nucleotides: TGTGCTAGCAGCTTAAGGGGAAACACAGATACGCAGTATTTT. The encoded protein is CASSLRGNTDTQYF.

The sample holds one count of this clone. The chain carries TRBV7-2 and TRBJ2-6, with 7 bases lining up with TRBD1. The CDR3 has 16 residues. Per the germline V gene, CDR1 is SGHTA and CDR2 is FQGNSA. After removal of 5 bases from V and 1 base from J, the junction contained 5 bases not matched to a gene. Here the CDR3 reads CASSRDRRSGANVLTF. In DNA, the CDR3 is TGTGCCAGCAGCAGGGACAGACGATCTGGGGCCAACGTCCTGACTTTC.

The rearrangement uses TRBV18 and TRBJ1-5; weak D call: TRBD1 (6 bases). CDR1 and CDR2 (germline): KGHSH, LQKENI. CDR3 size: 19 residues. The V end lost 2 bases, the J end lost 2 bases, and 22 bases lay between the germline ends. The CDR3 DNA is TGTGCCAGCTCACCAAGCCCAGGGGATATTGGTTGGCGCAATCAGCCCCAGCATTTT. Translation: CASSPSPGDIGWRNQPQHF.

The CDR3 DNA sequence: TGTGCCAGTAGCGGCTACAGCATCGGTGAGCAGTACTTC. This sequence encodes CASSGYSIGEQYF. J is TRBJ2-7 and V is TRBV19; no clear D gene. Germline V gene data show CDR1 as LNHDA and CDR2 as SQIVND (reference sequence). CDR3 length equals 13 residues. Trimming took off 6 bases at V and 7 bases at J, with 16 bases between the two ends.

The chain couples TRBV7-6 to TRBJ2-7; maybe TRBD1 (6 bases). There are 19 residues in the CDR3. Per the germline V gene, CDR1 is SGHVS and CDR2 is FNYEAQ. V lost 5 bases, J lost 2 bases, and 28 bases lay in between. The CDR3 nucleotides are TGTGCCAGCAGCCCTTACCCTGGCCAACCGGGACAAGGTCCCTACGAGCAGTACTTC. This codes for CASSPYPGQPGQGPYEQYF.

V is TRBV5-6 and J is TRBJ1-6; D possibly corresponds to TRBD1 (6 bases). V dropped 0 bases and J dropped 4 bases, with 17 bases sitting between them. The CDR3 is 18 amino acids. From germline, CDR1 is SGHDT and CDR2 YYEEEE. CDR3 sequence (DNA): TGTGCCAGCAGCTTGGGGCCCTCCCGGACAGTTTATAATTCACCCCTCCACTTT. Protein: CASSLGPSRTVYNSPLHF.

V usage is TRBV23-1 and J usage is TRBJ2-1; a weak D match, TRBD2 (6 bases). TRBV23-1 is annotated as an ORF whose role is uncertain. V lost 4 bases to trimming and J lost 2 bases, with 15 bases between them. The CDR3 spans 16 residues. The CDR3 region is CASSRGLSFTYNEQFF. In DNA form, the CDR3 reads TGCGCCAGCAGTCGGGGACTGTCTTTCACCTACAATGAGCAGTTCTTC.

The V and J genes are TRBV9 and TRBJ2-7; D unclear. Germline CDR1 and CDR2: SGDLS and YYNGEE. The CDR3 contains 15 residues. V lost 4 bases, J lost 0 bases, and 14 bases lay in between. The CDR3 DNA is TGTGCCAGCAGCCCCCGGAGCGCCGGCTCCTACGAGCAGTACTTC. Protein sequence: CASSPRSAGSYEQYF.

The V and J genes are TRBV6-5 and TRBJ2-7, with D tentatively TRBD2 (6 bases). The CDR3 contains 14 residues. Trimming pared 6 bases from V and 0 bases from J, leaving 12 bases between. In germline, CDR1 is MNHEY, CDR2 SVGAGI. In DNA, the CDR3 is TGTGCCAGCAGCCAGGCCGGGAGCTCCTACGAGCAGTACTTC. It specifies CASSQAGSSYEQYF.

V gene TRBV6-5 combines with J gene TRBJ2-7; TRBD1 matches 11 bases. V shed 7 bases and J 2 bases; nucleotides not matched to a gene: 7. Germline V gene lookup returns CDR1 MNHEY and CDR2 SVGAGI. CDR3 length: 15 residues. The CDR3 DNA reads as TGTGCCAGCAACAAGGACAGGGGGCATCCCTACGAGCAGTACTTC. It is translated as CASNKDRGHPYEQYF.

This rearrangement joins TRBV19 to TRBJ2-7; the D is unclear. The CDR3 loop spans 13 amino acids. With 5 bases removed from V and 3 bases from J, the gap between germline ends came to 11 bases. CDR1 is LNHDA, CDR2 SQIVND, per germline (reference sequence). CDR3 bases: TGTGCCAGTAGTTTCGCCCCGGGCTACGAGCAGTACTTC. Its protein is CASSFAPGYEQYF.

This chain uses TRBV9 with TRBJ1-2; 12 bases are shared with TRBD1. Germline V gene sequence: CDR1 SGDLS, CDR2 YYNGEE. V lost 7 bases, J lost 4 bases, and 8 bases stayed unmatched. The CDR3 length is 15 residues. In DNA, the CDR3 is TGTGCCAGCGACCGGGGGACAGGGGGCGTCTATGGCTACACCTTC. It yields the protein CASDRGTGGVYGYTF. The full variable domain, in which reference TRBV9 and TRBJ1-2 provide the parts outside the CDR3, is DSGVTQTPKHLITATGQRVTLRCSPRSGDLSVYWYQQSLDQGLQFLIQYYNGEERAKGNILERFSAQQFPDLHSELNLSSLELGDSALYFCASDRGTGGVYGYTFGSGTRLTVV.

The chain joins TRBV29-1 to TRBJ2-1; D not resolved. The CDR3 contains 14 residues. Germline CDR1 and CDR2: SQVTM and ANQGSEA. V dropped 2 bases and J dropped 5 bases, with 13 bases sitting between them. CDR3 in amino acids: CSVEHFTANNEQFF. The CDR3 DNA is TGCAGCGTTGAACACTTCACTGCCAACAATGAGCAGTTCTTC.

The sample holds one count of this clone. The CDR3 loop reads CSVDGRETQYF. The CDR3 nucleotides are TGCAGCGTTGATGGCAGAGAGACCCAGTACTTC. The chain is built from TRBV29-1 and TRBJ2-5; no clear D. This CDR3 is 11 amino acids long. The germline CDR1 and CDR2 sequences are SQVTM and ANQGSEA. Deletions cut 3 bases from V and 4 bases from J, with 6 bases between.

The chain uses TRBV6-5 and TRBJ1-2; D remains ambiguous. The V and J ends lost 9 bases and 4 bases respectively, with 15 bases between them. Germline V gene data show CDR1 as MNHEY and CDR2 as SVGAGI. CDR3 length: 13 residues. The CDR3 loop reads CASQNEGSYGYTF. The CDR3 region has the DNA TGTGCCAGTCAAAATGAGGGCAGCTATGGCTACACCTTC.

The J gene is TRBJ1-1, the V gene TRBV11-3; possibly TRBD1 for D (6 bases). Germline-derived CDR1 and CDR2 are SGHNT and YENEEA. Trimming shortened V by 5 bases and J by 1 base, and 14 bases separated the two germline ends. This CDR3 is built from 15 residues. The CDR3 loop reads CASSPREGGNTEAFF. In nucleotides, the CDR3 is TGTGCCAGCAGCCCCCGGGAGGGGGGGAACACTGAAGCTTTCTTT. The complete variable domain, with remaining parts taken from reference TRBV11-3 and TRBJ1-1, reads EAGVVQSPRYKIIEKKQPVAFWCNPISGHNTLYWYLQNLGQGPELLIRYENEEAVDDSQLPKDRFSAERLKGVDSTLKIQPAELGDSAVYLCASSPREGGNTEAFFGQGTRLTVV.

This clone was detected a few times. V is TRBV7-8 and J is TRBJ2-2; TRBD1 agrees at 9 bases. The CDR3 totals 16 residues. With 2 bases clipped from V and 7 bases from J, the junction kept 8 bases outside the gene matches. CDR1 SGHVS and CDR2 FQNEAQ come from the germline V gene. The CDR3 DNA reads as TGTGCCAGCAGCTTATCCGGACAGGGGAATTACGGGGAGCTGTTTTTT. Residues: CASSLSGQGNYGELFF.

This clone came up once. The chain carries TRBV10-1 and TRBJ1-4, with D uncertain. Germline-derived CDR1 and CDR2 are WNHNN and SYGVQD (reference sequence). The V and J ends lost 4 bases and 4 bases respectively, with 10 bases between them. The CDR3 has 14 residues. The DNA of the CDR3 is TGCGCCAGCAGTGTCCGGGGTGGTAATGAAAAACTGTTTTTT. Translation: CASSVRGGNEKLFF.

This clone showed up just a few times. The chain carries TRBV6-5 and TRBJ1-6, with D tentatively TRBD1 (5 bases). The CDR3 is made up of 15 amino acids. Looked up from germline, CDR1 is MNHEY and CDR2 is SVGAGI. Trimming removed 2 bases from V and 10 bases from J, with 15 bases in between. Written as DNA, the CDR3 is TGTGCCAGCAGTTACGCGATCCAGGGTGGATCACCCCTCCACTTT. Translation: CASSYAIQGGSPLHF.